These T cell receptor beta chains were read from a single sample in a study of cytomegalovirus exposure and HLA in healthy donors. TCRdb keeps only in-frame clones here, not all; method: immunoSEQ multiplex PCR. The repertoire consists of approximately 150,000 clones, with 75% occurring once and the leading ten covering 2.5% to 4%. Material: PBMCs. All receptors come from a man aged 35-49 years in good health and CMV-seronegative. The CDR3 runs from the conserved cysteine through the conserved F or W. D genes are given only for firm matches.

CDR3 protein,D gene,V gene,J gene
CASSFRVSSSPLHF,.,TRBV28,TRBJ1-6
CASSQPGQLYEQYF,.,TRBV4-1,TRBJ2-7
CASSSGQGWDQPQHF,TRBD1,TRBV6-5,TRBJ1-5
CASSLDRVNTEAFF,.,TRBV5-1,TRBJ1-1
CAVSGGTLAYNEQFF,TRBD2,TRBV6-6,TRBJ2-1
CASSLYRDRYEKLFF,.,TRBV18,TRBJ1-4
CASSSGLYQPQHF,.,TRBV10-1,TRBJ1-5
CASSDSLVAYGGTEAFF,.,TRBV25-1,TRBJ1-1
CAAGSLWWEQYF,.,TRBV2,TRBJ2-7
CASSRQVGLAHYEQYF,.,TRBV7-8,TRBJ2-7
CASRFPGLAGNEQFF,TRBD2,TRBV19,TRBJ2-1
CASSPTPTSGGLYTQYF,TRBD2,TRBV7-8,TRBJ2-3
CASRAGTIHYSPLHF,.,TRBV5-6,TRBJ1-6